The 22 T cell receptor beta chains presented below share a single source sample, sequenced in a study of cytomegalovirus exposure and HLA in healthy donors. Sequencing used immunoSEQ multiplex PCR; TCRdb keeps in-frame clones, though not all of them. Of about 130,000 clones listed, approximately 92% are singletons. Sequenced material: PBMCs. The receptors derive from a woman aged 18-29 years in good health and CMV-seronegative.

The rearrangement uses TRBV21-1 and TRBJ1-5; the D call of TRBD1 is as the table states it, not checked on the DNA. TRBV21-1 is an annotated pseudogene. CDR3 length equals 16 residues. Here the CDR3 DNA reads TGTGCCAGCAGCAATTGGACAGGGGAGGATGGTCAGCCCCAGCATTTT. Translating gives CASSNWTGEDGQPQHF.

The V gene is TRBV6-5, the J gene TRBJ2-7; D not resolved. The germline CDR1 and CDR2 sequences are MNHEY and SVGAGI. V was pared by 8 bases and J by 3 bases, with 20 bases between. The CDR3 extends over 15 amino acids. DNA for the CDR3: TGTGCCAGCCACCCTACCTCGGCGAGAGACTACGAGCAGTACGTC. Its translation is CASHPTSARDYEQYV.

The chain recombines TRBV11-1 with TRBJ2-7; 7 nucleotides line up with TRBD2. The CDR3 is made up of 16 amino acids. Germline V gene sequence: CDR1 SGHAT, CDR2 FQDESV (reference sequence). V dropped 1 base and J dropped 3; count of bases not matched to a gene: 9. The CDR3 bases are TGTGCCAGCAGCTTAGGTTGGCCTAGCGGAAACTACGAGCAGTACGTC. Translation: CASSLGWPSGNYEQYV.

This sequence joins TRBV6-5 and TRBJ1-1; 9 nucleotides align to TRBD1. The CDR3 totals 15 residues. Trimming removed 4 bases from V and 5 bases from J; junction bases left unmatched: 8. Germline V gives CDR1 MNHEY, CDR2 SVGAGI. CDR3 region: CASSFGQGFGTEAFF. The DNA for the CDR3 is TGTGCCAGCAGTTTCGGACAGGGGTTTGGGACTGAAGCTTTCTTT.

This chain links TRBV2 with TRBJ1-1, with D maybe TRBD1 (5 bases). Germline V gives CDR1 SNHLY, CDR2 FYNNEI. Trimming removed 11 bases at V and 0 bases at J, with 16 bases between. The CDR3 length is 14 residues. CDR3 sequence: CARGGSGVNTEAFF. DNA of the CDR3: TGTGCCCGCGGGGGGAGCGGGGTGAACACTGAAGCTTTCTTT.

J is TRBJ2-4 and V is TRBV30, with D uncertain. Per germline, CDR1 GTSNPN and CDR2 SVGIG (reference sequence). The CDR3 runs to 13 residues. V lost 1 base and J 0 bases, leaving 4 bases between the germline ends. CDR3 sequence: CAWSGGAKNIQYF. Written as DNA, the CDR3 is TGTGCCTGGAGTGGCGGAGCCAAAAACATTCAGTACTTC.

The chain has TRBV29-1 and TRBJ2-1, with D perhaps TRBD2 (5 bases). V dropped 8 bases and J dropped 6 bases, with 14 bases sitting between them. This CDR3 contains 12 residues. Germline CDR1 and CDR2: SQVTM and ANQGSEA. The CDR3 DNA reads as TGCAGCCCTCGGAGGCACTTCAATGAGCAGTTCTTC. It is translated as CSPRRHFNEQFF.

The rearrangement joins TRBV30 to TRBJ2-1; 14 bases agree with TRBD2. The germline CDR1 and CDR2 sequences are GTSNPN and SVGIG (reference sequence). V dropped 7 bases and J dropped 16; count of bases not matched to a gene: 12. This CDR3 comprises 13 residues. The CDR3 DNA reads TGTGCCTCCGTCGGGACTAGCGGGAGCTGGAGTTTCTTC. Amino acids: CASVGTSGSWSFF.

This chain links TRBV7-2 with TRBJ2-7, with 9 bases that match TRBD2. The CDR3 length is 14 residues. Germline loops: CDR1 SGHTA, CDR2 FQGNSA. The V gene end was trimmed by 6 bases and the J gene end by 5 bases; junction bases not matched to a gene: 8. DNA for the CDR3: TGTGCCAGCAGTGGTAGCGGGAGAAGGCACGAGCAGTACTTC. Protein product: CASSGSGRRHEQYF.

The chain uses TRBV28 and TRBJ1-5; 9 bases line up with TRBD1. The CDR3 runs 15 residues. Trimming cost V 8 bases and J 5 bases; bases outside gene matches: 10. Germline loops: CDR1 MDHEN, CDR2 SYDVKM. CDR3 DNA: TGTGCCAGCGTGTCCGGGGGACAGGGTGATCAGCCCCAGCATTTT. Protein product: CASVSGGQGDQPQHF.

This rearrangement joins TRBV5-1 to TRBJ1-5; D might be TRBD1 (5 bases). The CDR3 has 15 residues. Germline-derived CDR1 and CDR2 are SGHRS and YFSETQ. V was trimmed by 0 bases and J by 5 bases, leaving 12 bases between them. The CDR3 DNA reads TGCGCCAGCAGCTTGGTGTCAGGGCTCGATCAGCCCCAGCATTTT. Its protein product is CASSLVSGLDQPQHF.

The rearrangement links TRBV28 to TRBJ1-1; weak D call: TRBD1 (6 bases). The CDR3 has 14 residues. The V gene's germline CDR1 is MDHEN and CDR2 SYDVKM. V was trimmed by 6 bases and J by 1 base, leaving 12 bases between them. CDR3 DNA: TGTGCCAGCAGGGACAGCTATTCGAACACTGAAGCTTTCTTT. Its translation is CASRDSYSNTEAFF.

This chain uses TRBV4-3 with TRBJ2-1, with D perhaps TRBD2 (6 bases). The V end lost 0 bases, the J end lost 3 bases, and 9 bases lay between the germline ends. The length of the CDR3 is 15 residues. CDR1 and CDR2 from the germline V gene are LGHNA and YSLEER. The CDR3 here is CASSQDTGDYNEQFF. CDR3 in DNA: TGCGCCAGCAGCCAAGATACGGGGGACTACAATGAGCAGTTCTTC.

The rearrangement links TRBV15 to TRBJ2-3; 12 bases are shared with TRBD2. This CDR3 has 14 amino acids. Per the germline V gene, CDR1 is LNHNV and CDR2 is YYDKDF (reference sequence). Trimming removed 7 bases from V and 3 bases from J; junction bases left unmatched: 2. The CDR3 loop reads CATNGLAGTDTQYF. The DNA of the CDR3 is TGTGCCACCAACGGACTAGCGGGAACAGATACGCAGTATTTT.

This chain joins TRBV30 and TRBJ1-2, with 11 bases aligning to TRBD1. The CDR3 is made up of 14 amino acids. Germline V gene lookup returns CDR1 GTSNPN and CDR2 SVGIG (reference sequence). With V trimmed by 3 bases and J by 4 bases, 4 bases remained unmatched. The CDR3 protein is CAWSPGTGGYGYTF. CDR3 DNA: TGTGCCTGGAGCCCCGGGACAGGGGGCTATGGCTACACCTTC.

The DNA of the CDR3 is TGTGCCAGCAGCTTAGGCGGGGGGAACACAGATACGCAGTATTTT. It translates to CASSLGGGNTDTQYF. This chain uses TRBV11-2 with TRBJ2-3; 8 bases align to TRBD2. The CDR3 covers 15 residues. The V gene end was trimmed by 1 base and the J gene end by 2 bases; junction bases not matched to a gene: 2. Germline-derived CDR1 and CDR2 are SGHAT and FQNNGV.

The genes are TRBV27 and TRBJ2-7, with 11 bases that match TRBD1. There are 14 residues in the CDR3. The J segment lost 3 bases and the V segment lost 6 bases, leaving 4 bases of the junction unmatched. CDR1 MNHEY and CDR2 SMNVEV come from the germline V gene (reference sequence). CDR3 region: CASRRTGGNYEQYF. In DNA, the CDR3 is TGTGCCAGCAGGCGGACAGGGGGCAACTACGAGCAGTACTTC.

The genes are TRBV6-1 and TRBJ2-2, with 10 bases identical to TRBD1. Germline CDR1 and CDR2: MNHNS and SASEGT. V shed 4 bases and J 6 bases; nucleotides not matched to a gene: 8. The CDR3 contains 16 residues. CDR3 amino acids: CASSGDRGFSAGELFF. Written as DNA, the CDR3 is TGTGCCAGCAGTGGGGACAGGGGTTTTAGCGCCGGGGAGCTGTTTTTT.

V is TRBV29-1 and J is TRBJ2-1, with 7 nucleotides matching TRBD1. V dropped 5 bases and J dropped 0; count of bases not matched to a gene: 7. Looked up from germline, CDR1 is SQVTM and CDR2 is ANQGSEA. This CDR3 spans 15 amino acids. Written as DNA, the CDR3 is TGCAGCGTTACGAGGGACAGCCTCTCCTACAATGAGCAGTTCTTC. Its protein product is CSVTRDSLSYNEQFF.

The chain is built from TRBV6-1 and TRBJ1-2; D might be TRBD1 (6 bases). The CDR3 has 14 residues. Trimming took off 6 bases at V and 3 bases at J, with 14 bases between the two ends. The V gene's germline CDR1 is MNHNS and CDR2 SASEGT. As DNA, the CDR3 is TGTGCCAGCAGCCAAAAGGGGGGGGACTATGGCTACACCTTC. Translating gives CASSQKGGDYGYTF.

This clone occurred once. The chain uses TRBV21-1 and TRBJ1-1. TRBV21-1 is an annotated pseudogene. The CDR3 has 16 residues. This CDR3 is CASSKGFGENGSEAFF. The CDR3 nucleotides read TGTGCCAGCAGCAAAGGGTTTGGGGAGAATGGATCTGAAGCTTTCTTT.

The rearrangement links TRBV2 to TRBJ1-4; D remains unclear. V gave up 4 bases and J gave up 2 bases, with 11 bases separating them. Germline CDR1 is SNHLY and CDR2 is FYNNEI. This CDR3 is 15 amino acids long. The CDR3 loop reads CASSGAGSTNEKLFF. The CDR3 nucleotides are TGTGCCAGCAGTGGCGCGGGGAGTACTAATGAAAAACTGTTTTTT.